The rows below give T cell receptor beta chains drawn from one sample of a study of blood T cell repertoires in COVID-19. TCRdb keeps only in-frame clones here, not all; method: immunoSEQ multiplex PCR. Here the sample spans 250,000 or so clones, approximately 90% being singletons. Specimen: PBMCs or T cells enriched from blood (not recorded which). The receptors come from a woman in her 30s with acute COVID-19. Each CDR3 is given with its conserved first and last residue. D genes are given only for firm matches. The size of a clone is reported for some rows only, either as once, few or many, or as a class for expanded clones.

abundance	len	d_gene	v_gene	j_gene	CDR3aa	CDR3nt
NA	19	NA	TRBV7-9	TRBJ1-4	CASSLGSPIVRVQAEKLFF	TGTGCCAGCAGCTTAGGATCCCCAATCGTCAGGGTTCAGGCTGAAAAACTGTTTTTT
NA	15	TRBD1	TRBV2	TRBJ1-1	CASIPDRGRNTEAFF	TGTGCCAGCATCCCCGACAGGGGTCGGAACACTGAAGCTTTCTTT
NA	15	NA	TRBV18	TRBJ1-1	CASSPEFGGETEAFF	TGTGCCAGCTCACCAGAGTTCGGGGGGGAAACTGAAGCTTTCTTT
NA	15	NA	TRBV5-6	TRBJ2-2	CASSLLGEEVGELFF	TGTGCCAGCAGCTTGTTAGGGGAAGAGGTCGGGGAGCTGTTTTTT
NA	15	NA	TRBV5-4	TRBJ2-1	CASSVPGESYNEQFF	TGTGCCAGCAGCGTACCAGGGGAGTCCTACAATGAGCAGTTCTTC
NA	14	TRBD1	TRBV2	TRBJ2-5	CASLRGQGWETQYF	TGTGCCAGCCTTCGAGGACAGGGTTGGGAGACCCAGTACTTC
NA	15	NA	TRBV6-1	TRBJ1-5	CASSERGTYNQPQHF	TGTGCCAGCAGTGAAAGAGGCACTTACAATCAGCCCCAGCATTTT
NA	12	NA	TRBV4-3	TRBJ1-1	CASSRRGTEAFF	TGCGCCAGCAGCCGCCGGGGCACTGAAGCTTTCTTT
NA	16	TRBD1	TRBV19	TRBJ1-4	CASSIGPGGADEKLFF	TGTGCCAGTAGTATAGGGCCAGGGGGCGCGGATGAAAAACTGTTTTTT
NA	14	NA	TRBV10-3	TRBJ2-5	CATEQGVGEETQYF	TGTGCCACCGAACAGGGAGTCGGGGAAGAGACCCAGTACTTC
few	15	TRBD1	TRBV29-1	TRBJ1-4	CSVEDRGQGGEKLFF	TGCAGCGTTGAGGACAGGGGGCAGGGCGGCGAAAAACTGTTTTTT
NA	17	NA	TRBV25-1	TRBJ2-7	CASSYSHGSRRKYEQYF	TGTGCCAGCAGTTATTCCCACGGGTCCAGGAGGAAATACGAGCAGTACTTC
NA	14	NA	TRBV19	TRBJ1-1	CASSMRQSQHEAFF	TGTGCCAGTAGTATGAGGCAGTCTCAGCATGAAGCTTTCTTT
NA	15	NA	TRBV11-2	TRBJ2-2	CASSPIPGVTGELFF	TGTGCCAGCAGCCCCATCCCCGGGGTCACCGGGGAGCTGTTTTTT
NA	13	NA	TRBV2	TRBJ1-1	CASSERRDTEAFF	TGTGCCAGCAGTGAACGGCGGGACACTGAAGCTTTCTTT
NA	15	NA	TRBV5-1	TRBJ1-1	CASSLDKSMNTEAFF	TGCGCCAGCAGCTTGGACAAATCCATGAACACTGAAGCTTTCTTT
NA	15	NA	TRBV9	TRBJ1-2	CASSVAVVATYGYTF	TGTGCCAGCAGCGTAGCAGTGGTGGCAACCTATGGCTACACCTTC
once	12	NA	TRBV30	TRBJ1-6	CAWARLESPLHF	TGTGCCTGGGCCAGACTTGAGTCACCCCTCCACTTT
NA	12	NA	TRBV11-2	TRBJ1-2	CASSLWRDGYTF	TGTGCCAGCAGCTTATGGCGGGATGGCTACACCTTC
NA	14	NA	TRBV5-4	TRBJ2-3	CASSLSGVKDTQYF	TGTGCCAGCAGCTTGTCGGGGGTGAAAGATACGCAGTATTTT
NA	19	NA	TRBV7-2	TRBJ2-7	CASSPGDQSRRGARYEQYF	TGTGCCAGCAGCCCTGGTGATCAGAGCAGACGGGGGGCCCGCTACGAGCAGTACTTC
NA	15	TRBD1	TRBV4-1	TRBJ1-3	CASSRGQVSGNTIYF	TGCGCCAGCAGCCGAGGACAGGTCTCTGGAAACACCATATATTTT
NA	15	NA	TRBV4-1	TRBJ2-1	CASSYLARLKNEQFF	TGCGCCAGCAGTTATTTAGCGCGGTTAAAAAATGAGCAGTTCTTC
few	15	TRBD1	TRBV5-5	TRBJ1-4	CASSFFQGAWEKLFF	TGTGCCAGCAGCTTTTTCCAGGGGGCTTGGGAAAAACTGTTTTTT
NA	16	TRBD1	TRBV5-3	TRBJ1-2	CARSLGTGGTYYGYTF	TGTGCCAGAAGCTTGGGGACAGGGGGCACCTACTATGGCTACACCTTC
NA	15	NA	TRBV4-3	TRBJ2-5	CASSPRAGREETQYF	TGCGCCAGCAGCCCCCGGGCTGGCAGGGAAGAGACCCAGTACTTC
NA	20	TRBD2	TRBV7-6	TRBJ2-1	CASSPLGLAGFQSSYNEQFF	TGTGCCAGCAGCCCCTTGGGACTAGCGGGTTTCCAAAGCTCCTACAATGAGCAGTTCTTC
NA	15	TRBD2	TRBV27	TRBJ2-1	CASSSGGASYNEQFF	TGTGCCAGCAGTAGCGGGGGGGCCTCCTACAATGAGCAGTTCTTC
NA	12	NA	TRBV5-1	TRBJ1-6	CASRVGSEPLHF	TGCGCCAGCAGGGTCGGTTCTGAACCCCTCCACTTT
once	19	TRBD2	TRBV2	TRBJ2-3	CASSEGWRLAGAFTDTQYF	TGTGCCAGCAGTGAAGGTTGGAGGCTAGCGGGGGCCTTCACAGATACGCAGTATTTT
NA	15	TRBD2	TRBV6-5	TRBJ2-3	CASSRGLAGSDTQYF	TGTGCCAGCAGTCGCGGACTAGCGGGGTCAGATACGCAGTATTTT
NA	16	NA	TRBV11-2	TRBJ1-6	CASSYLPTGLNSPLHF	TGTGCCAGCAGTTACCTTCCGACAGGCCTGAATTCACCCCTCCACTTT
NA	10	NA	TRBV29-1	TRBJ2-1	CSVGELEQFF	TGCAGCGTTGGGGAGCTTGAGCAGTTCTTC
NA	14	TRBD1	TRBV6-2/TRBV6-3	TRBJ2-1	CASSTGGAYNEQFF	TGTGCCAGCAGCACAGGGGGCGCCTACAATGAGCAGTTCTTC
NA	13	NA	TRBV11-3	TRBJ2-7	CASSLGRDNEQYF	TGTGCCAGCAGCTTGGGCAGGGACAACGAGCAGTACTTC
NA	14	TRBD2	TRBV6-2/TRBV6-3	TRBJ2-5	CASSLSGVGETQYF	TGTGCCAGCAGCCTTAGCGGGGTGGGGGAGACCCAGTACTTC
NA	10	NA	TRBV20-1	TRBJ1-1	CSGSDTEAFF	TGCAGTGGGTCGGACACTGAAGCTTTCTTT
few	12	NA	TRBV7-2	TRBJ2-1	CASSQESREQFF	TGTGCCAGCAGCCAGGAAAGTCGGGAGCAGTTCTTC